This T cell receptor (beta chain) appears in the sequencing data of a study of blood T cell repertoires in COVID-19. Study information: The samples span acute and convalescent COVID-19 from the United States, Italy and Spain. T cells, B-cell-depleted T cells, or PBMCs provided the cDNA or gDNA that served as material.

This clone was seen just once. Original handling: It was from reference gene primer amplification that nucleated cell counts were estimated. Some clones are missing from TCRdb's copy, which holds only in-frame ones; the method was immunoSEQ multiplex PCR. Clonal size and the V and J genes are those of that table, whereas D and trimming came from the DNA. The sample yields 150,000 to 200,000 clones, about 88% seen once. Germline CDR1 and CDR2: LGHDT and YNNKEL (reference sequence). The J segment lost 9 bases and the V segment lost 4 bases, leaving 11 bases of the junction unmatched. The CDR3 sequence is 15 residues long.

This receptor was obtained from a man younger than 35 with acute or convalescent COVID-19. The chain combines TRBV3-1 (or the pseudogene TRBV3-2) with TRBJ2-4; 8 bases fit TRBD2. Sample: peripheral blood. In DNA, the CDR3 is TGTGCCAGCAGCCTGAACGGGGGGGCCATCTCCATTCAGTACTTC. Its translation is CASSLNGGAISIQYF.